This TCR beta chain stems from a study of spatial heterogeneity in lung cancer (dated by TCRdb to about 2019). Regarding the complete study: Beta-chain transcripts were consistently detected in greater numbers than alpha-chain transcripts, which likely reflects a higher abundance of beta-chain transcripts. In the raw uncorrected reads, each unique combination of TCR and UMI appeared on average more than ten times. The study quantitatively compared TCR alpha and beta repertoires across multiple tumor regions, matched nontumor lung and blood in non-small cell lung cancer. TCR repertoire features were related to nonsynonymous mutation counts determined by whole-exome sequencing of tumor tissue. Both alpha and beta chains were TCR-sequenced in samples taken at surgery, namely 220 tumor regions, approximately 63 matched nontumor lung samples and about 54 PBMC samples. What the research found in general, with its limitations: Additional single-cell paired TCR alpha and beta sequencing was considered necessary to confirm, at a functional level, the hypothesis that regional TCRs recognize regional mutations.

The sample's time point label, in plain terms: sample taken at primary tumor resection. Samples were obtained from 70 to 85 patients with early-stage, untreated non-small cell lung cancer from the lung TRACERx cohort. For TCR sequencing, whole RNA was extracted from tumor and nontumor lung tissue, or from cryopreserved PBMC samples, and no cell sorting was done. A patient was chosen for TCR sequencing only when enough RNA was available from at least two tumor regions. Before being selected, tumor and adjacent nontumor lung specimens were reviewed by a lung pathologist. In this sample, this clonotype turned up many times. Its antigen is currently not known. Within one base of it there is no much larger clone, and no base qualities were kept. Libraries were built with 5' RACE. Instrument on record: NextSeq 500. To allow correction of PCR and sequencing errors, the TCR library protocol tagged every TCR cDNA molecule with a unique molecular identifier. The study's own analysis went as follows. TCR identification, UMI-based error correction and CDR3 extraction were all carried out with Decombinator tools. Expanded TCRs were defined as those above a frequency of 2 per 1,000, corresponding to the top 1% of the tumor frequency distribution. Rényi diversity was computed with the R vegan package after subsampling each repertoire 100 times to 5,000 TCRs. CDR3 similarity networks were built from amino acid triplet string-kernel similarity, connecting CDR3s with pairwise similarity above 0.82. Through fastp at Q25 and MiXCR, TCRdb rebuilt clones from the public reads, retaining in-frame beta chains. Identical CDR3 protein sequences are pooled into one entry, listed with their most common genes and DNA. The V and J calls here are based on TCRdb, not the publication. The sample profile shows 39,000 or so distinct CDR3 sequences; 3% to 3.5% of them were found once. The leading ten clones occupy 36% of the sample.

V loses 0 bases, J loses 2 bases, and the germline ends lie 18 bases apart. Based on the germline V gene (reference sequence), the CDR1 and CDR2 sequences are MNHEY and SMNVEV. Including the terminal cysteine and phenylalanine, the CDR3 comprises 18 residues. The only DNA kept is the CDR3, 54 bases in frame from the first base. The clonotype comes from a male donor with early-stage non-small cell lung cancer. The chain is made from TRBV27 and TRBJ2-3, with no D gene named confidently. This specimen consisted of normal lung tissue next to the tumor, obtained at surgery. The CDR3 region has the sequence CASSLSYTHSVSTDTQYF. The sequenced DNA: TGTGCCAGCAGTTTATCTTATACCCACTCGGTATCCACAGATACGCAGTATTTT.